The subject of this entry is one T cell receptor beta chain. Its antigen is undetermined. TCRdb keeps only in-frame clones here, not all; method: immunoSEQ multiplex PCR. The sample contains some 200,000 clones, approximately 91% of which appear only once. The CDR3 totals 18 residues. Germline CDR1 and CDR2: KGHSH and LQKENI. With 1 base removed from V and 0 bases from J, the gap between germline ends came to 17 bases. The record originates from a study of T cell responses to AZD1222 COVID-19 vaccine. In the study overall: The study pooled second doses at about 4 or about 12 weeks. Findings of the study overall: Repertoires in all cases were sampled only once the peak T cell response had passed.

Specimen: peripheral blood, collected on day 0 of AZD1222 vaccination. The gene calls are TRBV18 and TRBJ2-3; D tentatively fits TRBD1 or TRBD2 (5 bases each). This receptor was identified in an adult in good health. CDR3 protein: CASSPLPGPKSSTDTQYF. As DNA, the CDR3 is TGTGCCAGCTCACCACTACCGGGACCTAAGTCCAGCACAGATACGCAGTATTTT. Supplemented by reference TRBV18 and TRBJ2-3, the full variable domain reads NAGVMQNPRHLVRRRGQEARLRCSPMKGHSHVYWYRQLPEEGLKFMVYLQKENIIDESGMPKERFSAEFPKEGPSILRIQQVVRGDSAAYFCASSPLPGPKSSTDTQYFGPGTRLTVL.